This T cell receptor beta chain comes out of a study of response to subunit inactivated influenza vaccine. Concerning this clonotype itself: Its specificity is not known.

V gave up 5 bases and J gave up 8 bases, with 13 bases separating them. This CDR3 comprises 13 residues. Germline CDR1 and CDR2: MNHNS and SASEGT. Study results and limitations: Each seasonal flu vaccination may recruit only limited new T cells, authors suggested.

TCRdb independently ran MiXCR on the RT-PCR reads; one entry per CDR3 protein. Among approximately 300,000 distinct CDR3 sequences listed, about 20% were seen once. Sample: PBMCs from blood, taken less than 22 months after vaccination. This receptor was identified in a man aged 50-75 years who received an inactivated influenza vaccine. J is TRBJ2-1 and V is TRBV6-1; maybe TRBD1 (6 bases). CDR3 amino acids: CASSTDRGYEQFF. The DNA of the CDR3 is TGTGCCAGCAGTACGGACAGAGGGTATGAGCAGTTCTTC.